The present T cell receptor beta chain was sequenced within a study of blood T cell repertoires in COVID-19. Study at large: Acute and convalescent COVID-19 samples came from the United States, Italy and Spain. Sources were T cells, B-cell-depleted T cells, or PBMCs; the material itself was cDNA or gDNA.

Deletions cut 4 bases from V and 3 bases from J, with 18 bases between. Germline-derived CDR1 and CDR2 are SNHLY and FYNNEI. This CDR3 spans 16 amino acids. Original processing methods: Researchers report that nucleated cell counts were estimated from reference gene primer amplification. Sequenced by immunoSEQ multiplex PCR; TCRdb stores in-frame clones only, minus some. V, J and clone size derive from that table, while D and trimming were established from the DNA sequence. Of about 53,000 clones in the sample, just under 85% were seen once. The clonotype was recovered from a human donor in a cohort sampled during active COVID-19. The sequenced sample was peripheral blood. The chain links TRBV2 to TRBJ1-1; tentative D call: TRBD1 (5 bases). The chain's CDR3 is CASSVILGDKDTEAFF. The CDR3 region has the DNA TGTGCCAGCAGTGTAATATTAGGGGATAAGGACACTGAAGCTTTCTTT.